This T cell receptor beta chain originates from a study of T-cell memory formation after mild COVID-19. The table lists this clonotype with a few counts. In TCRdb, the 5' RACE reads were re-called with MiXCR into one record per CDR3 protein. The profile shows about 430,000 distinct CDR3 sequences, 18% of them singletons. CDR3 length equals 13 residues. CDR1 SQVTM and CDR2 ANQGSEA come from the germline V gene. V gave up 6 bases and J gave up 4 bases, with 15 bases separating them. This TCR came from a man aged 18-30 years who had mild COVID-19 (a few samples of this study predate the infection). Cell type and time point are not known. V is TRBV29-1 and J is TRBJ1-2; D remains unclear. Sample: PBMCs or a T cell subset sorted from them (not recorded which). The CDR3 DNA reads as TGCAGCGTCCCTGATCCTACCGGCTATGGCTACACCTTC. Its translation: CSVPDPTGYGYTF.